The rows below give T cell receptor beta chains drawn from one sample of a study of a mutant IDH1 vaccine in newly diagnosed glioma. Assay used: immunoSEQ multiplex PCR; TCRdb lists only in-frame clones, some missing. Among around 120,000 clones listed, roughly 77% were seen once. No antigen has been identified for these receptors. The sequences come from PBMCs, collected from a glioma patient whose treatment included an IDH1 peptide vaccine. The origin of the receptors is a man aged 35 to 55 with glioma. The CDR3 runs from the conserved cysteine through the conserved F or W. D genes are given only for firm matches. Clone size is shown for a subset of rows, as once, few, many or a class of expanded clone.

D gene	V gene	J gene	clone size	CDR3 protein	CDR3 DNA
TRBD1	TRBV27	TRBJ1-1	.	CASSLRSGGGNTEAFF	TGTGCCAGCAGTTTAAGGTCAGGGGGTGGAAACACTGAAGCTTTCTTT
.	TRBV7-8	TRBJ1-5	.	CASSSLGGNQPQHF	TGTGCCAGCAGCTCGCTCGGGGGCAATCAGCCCCAGCATTTT
TRBD1	TRBV7-9	TRBJ1-4	few	CASSLGTGDNEKLFF	TGTGCCAGCAGCTTAGGGACAGGCGATAATGAAAAACTGTTTTTT
TRBD1	TRBV4-3	TRBJ2-7	.	CASSPEGTGGYEQYF	TGCGCCAGCAGCCCCGAAGGGACAGGGGGATACGAGCAGTACTTC
.	TRBV4-2	TRBJ1-2	.	CASSQDDRTNYGYTF	TGTGCCAGCAGCCAAGATGACAGGACTAACTATGGCTACACCTTC
TRBD1	TRBV11-2	TRBJ2-3	.	CASRWATGLDTQYF	TGTGCCAGCAGGTGGGCGACAGGGTTGGATACGCAGTATTTT
TRBD1	TRBV7-2	TRBJ2-5	.	CASSTQGILQETQYF	TGTGCCAGCAGCACACAGGGGATTCTACAAGAGACCCAGTACTTC
.	TRBV19	TRBJ1-3	.	CASSIDRWGNTIYF	TGTGCCAGTAGTATAGATCGTTGGGGAAACACCATATATTTT
.	TRBV29-1	TRBJ1-1	.	CSVDNTGLTEAFF	TGCAGCGTTGATAATACAGGGCTCACTGAAGCTTTCTTT
.	TRBV29-1	TRBJ2-2	.	CSVVSGTGELFF	TGCAGCGTTGTGTCAGGGACCGGGGAGCTGTTTTTT
.	TRBV19	TRBJ2-1	.	CASRLDRSPYNEQFF	TGTGCCAGTAGACTAGACAGGTCCCCTTACAATGAGCAGTTCTTC
TRBD1	TRBV5-4	TRBJ1-1	.	CASSSAQGARNEAFF	TGTGCCAGCAGCTCCGCACAGGGGGCGAGAAATGAAGCTTTCTTT
.	TRBV7-2	TRBJ1-1	.	CASSFKGGSAEAFF	TGTGCCAGCAGCTTTAAAGGGGGTTCAGCTGAAGCTTTCTTT
TRBD2	TRBV5-4	TRBJ2-3	.	CASSQREIIDTQYF	TGTGCCAGCAGCCAGCGGGAGATAATAGATACGCAGTATTTT
TRBD1	TRBV7-9	TRBJ2-7	.	CASSARDRDRGTYEQYF	TGTGCCAGCAGCGCCCGCGATCGGGACAGGGGAACCTACGAGCAGTACTTC
.	TRBV4-3	TRBJ2-6	.	CASSQDWASGANVLTF	TGCGCCAGCAGCCAAGATTGGGCCTCTGGGGCCAACGTCCTGACTTTC
.	TRBV4-2	TRBJ2-7	.	CASSQEFPEGRYEQYF	TGTGCCAGCAGCCAAGAATTTCCGGAGGGCCGCTACGAGCAGTACTTC
.	TRBV4-3	TRBJ2-7	.	CASSQRQGSYEQYF	TGCGCCAGCAGCCAGAGGCAGGGCTCCTACGAGCAGTACTTC
TRBD1	TRBV5-1	TRBJ2-1	once	CASSFYPGQGTYNEQFF	TGCGCCAGCAGCTTTTATCCGGGACAGGGCACCTACAATGAGCAGTTCTTC
TRBD1	TRBV6-1	TRBJ1-1	.	CASSDPAGGRTEAFF	TGTGCCAGCAGTGATCCCGCAGGGGGTAGGACTGAAGCTTTCTTT
.	TRBV19	TRBJ1-5	.	CASGRGHLSYSNQPQHF	TGTGCCAGTGGTCGGGGACACCTCTCGTATAGCAATCAGCCCCAGCATTTT
.	TRBV5-4	TRBJ2-1	.	CASSLVWGSYNEQFF	TGTGCCAGCAGCTTGGTGTGGGGATCCTACAATGAGCAGTTCTTC
.	TRBV5-1	TRBJ2-1	.	CASSLAGRTNTYNEQFF	TGCGCCAGCAGCTTGGCGGGGCGGACTAATACCTACAATGAGCAGTTCTTC
TRBD1	TRBV5-1	TRBJ2-1	.	CASSLLRGQLDEQFF	TGCGCCAGCAGCTTGCTCAGGGGGCAGTTGGATGAGCAGTTCTTC
.	TRBV7-2	TRBJ2-1	.	CASSSPGGYNEQFF	TGTGCCAGCAGCTCTCCTGGTGGGTACAATGAGCAGTTCTTC
.	TRBV7-2	TRBJ1-3	.	CASSPQGGLGGNTIYF	TGTGCCAGCAGTCCTCAAGGGGGACTAGGTGGAAACACCATATATTTT
TRBD2	TRBV29-1	TRBJ2-3	.	CSVGGRGADTQYF	TGCAGCGTTGGCGGGAGGGGTGCAGATACGCAGTATTTT
.	TRBV9	TRBJ1-6	.	CASSGKGGASNSPLHF	TGTGCCAGCAGCGGGAAGGGGGGGGCTTCTAATTCACCCCTCCACTTT
.	TRBV18	TRBJ1-6	.	CASSPAGRFANSPLHF	TGTGCCAGCTCACCAGCAGGGCGGTTTGCGAATTCACCCCTCCACTTT
.	TRBV9	TRBJ2-2	.	CASSVVDGAGELFF	TGTGCCAGCAGCGTAGTCGATGGGGCCGGGGAGCTGTTTTTT
.	TRBV5-5	TRBJ2-3	.	CASRGTPDTQYF	TGTGCCAGCAGGGGAACCCCAGATACGCAGTATTTT
.	TRBV19	TRBJ1-2	.	CASSIRDSYGYTF	TGTGCCAGTAGTATCCGGGACTCCTATGGCTACACCTTC
TRBD2	TRBV13	TRBJ2-1	once	CASSSNTGLAGDGEQFF	TGTGCCAGCAGCAGTAACACGGGACTAGCGGGAGATGGTGAGCAGTTCTTC
TRBD2	TRBV30	TRBJ2-5	.	CAWSPLADQETQYF	TGTGCCTGGAGTCCCCTAGCGGACCAAGAGACCCAGTACTTC
.	TRBV7-8	TRBJ2-7	once	CASSFVTDRSSYEQYF	TGTGCCAGCAGCTTTGTGACAGACCGTAGCTCCTACGAGCAGTACTTC
.	TRBV4-3	TRBJ1-5	many	CASSQDTTRRGQPQHF	TGCGCCAGCAGCCAAGACACCACCCGAAGGGGGCAGCCCCAGCATTTT
.	TRBV7-2	TRBJ2-7	.	CASSLARGRSYVQYF	TGTGCCAGCAGCTTAGCTCGGGGGAGATCTTACGTGCAGTACTTC
.	TRBV6-6	TRBJ2-7	.	CASQDSAYEQYF	TGTGCCAGCCAAGACTCCGCCTACGAGCAGTACTTC
.	TRBV28	TRBJ1-4	few	CASKEGSRNEKLFF	TGTGCCAGCAAAGAGGGAAGCAGGAATGAAAAACTGTTTTTT
TRBD1	TRBV18	TRBJ2-5	.	CASSLVQGDRETQYF	TGTGCCAGCTCCCTCGTACAGGGGGACCGAGAGACCCAGTACTTC
TRBD2	TRBV5-8	TRBJ2-5	.	CASSTGLAGAQETQYF	TGTGCCAGCAGCACAGGACTAGCGGGGGCCCAAGAGACCCAGTACTTC
.	TRBV10-3	TRBJ2-4	.	CAITVLGDLAKNIQYF	TGTGCCATCACGGTATTGGGAGACCTAGCCAAAAACATTCAGTACTTC
.	TRBV7-9	TRBJ1-2	.	CASSLVQYGYTF	TGTGCCAGCAGCTTAGTCCAGTATGGCTACACCTTC
.	TRBV2	TRBJ1-1	few	CASSEGRSTEAFF	TGTGCCAGCAGTGAGGGCAGGAGCACTGAAGCTTTCTTT
.	TRBV9	TRBJ2-3	.	CASSVRRADTQYF	TGTGCCAGCAGCGTAAGAAGGGCAGATACGCAGTATTTT
TRBD2	TRBV18	TRBJ2-1	.	CASSPPGLAYNEQFF	TGTGCCAGCTCACCCCCGGGACTAGCATACAATGAGCAGTTCTTC
TRBD2	TRBV7-8	TRBJ2-5	.	CASSWPRTSGRGTQETQYF	TGTGCCAGCAGCTGGCCCAGGACTAGCGGGAGGGGTACACAAGAGACCCAGTACTTC
.	TRBV5-6	TRBJ2-3	.	CASSLDRRADTQYF	TGTGCCAGCAGCTTGGACAGGAGGGCAGATACGCAGTATTTT
.	TRBV28	TRBJ1-5	.	CASSLAGKYSNQPQHF	TGTGCCAGCAGTTTAGCGGGCAAGTATAGCAATCAGCCCCAGCATTTT
.	TRBV28	TRBJ2-4	.	CASSFPSRGTAKNIQYF	TGTGCCAGCAGCTTCCCAAGCAGAGGTACGGCCAAAAACATTCAGTACTTC